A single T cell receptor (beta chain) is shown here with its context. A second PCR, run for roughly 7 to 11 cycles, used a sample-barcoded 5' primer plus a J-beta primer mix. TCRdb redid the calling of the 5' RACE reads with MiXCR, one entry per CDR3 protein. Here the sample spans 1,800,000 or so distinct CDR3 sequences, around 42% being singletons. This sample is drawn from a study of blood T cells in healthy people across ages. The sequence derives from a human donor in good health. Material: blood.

CDR3 amino acids: CASSSQGVYNEQFF. In DNA, the CDR3 is TGTGCCAGCAGCTCACAGGGGGTCTACAATGAGCAGTTCTTC. The J gene is TRBJ2-1, the V gene TRBV7-2; 8 bases line up with TRBD1. The ends lost 4 bases at V and 3 bases at J; junction bases unmatched: 2. Germline CDR1 is SGHTA and CDR2 is FQGNSA. This CDR3 has 14 amino acids.